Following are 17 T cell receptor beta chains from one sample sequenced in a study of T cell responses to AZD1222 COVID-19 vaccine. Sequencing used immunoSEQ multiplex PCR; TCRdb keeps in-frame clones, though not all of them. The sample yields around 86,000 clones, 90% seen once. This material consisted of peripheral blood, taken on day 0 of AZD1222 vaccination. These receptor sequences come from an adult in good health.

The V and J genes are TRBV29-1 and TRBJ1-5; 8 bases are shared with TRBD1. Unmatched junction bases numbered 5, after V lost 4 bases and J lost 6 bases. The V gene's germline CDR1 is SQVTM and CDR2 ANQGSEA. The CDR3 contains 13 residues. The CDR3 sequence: CSVVTGAGQPQHF. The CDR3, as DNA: TGCAGCGTTGTGACAGGGGCTGGTCAGCCCCAGCATTTT.

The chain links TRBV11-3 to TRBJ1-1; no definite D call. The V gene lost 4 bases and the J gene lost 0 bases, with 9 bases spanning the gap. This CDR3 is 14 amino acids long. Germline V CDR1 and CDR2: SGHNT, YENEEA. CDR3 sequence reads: CASSSPGLNTEAFF. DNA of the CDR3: TGTGCCAGCAGCTCTCCCGGACTGAACACTGAAGCTTTCTTT.

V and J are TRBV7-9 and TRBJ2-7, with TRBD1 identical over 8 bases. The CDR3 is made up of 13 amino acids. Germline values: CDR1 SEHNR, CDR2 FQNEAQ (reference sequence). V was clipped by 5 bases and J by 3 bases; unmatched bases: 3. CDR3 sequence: CASSPGTGYEQYF. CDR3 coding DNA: TGTGCCAGCAGCCCCGGGACAGGCTACGAGCAGTACTTC.

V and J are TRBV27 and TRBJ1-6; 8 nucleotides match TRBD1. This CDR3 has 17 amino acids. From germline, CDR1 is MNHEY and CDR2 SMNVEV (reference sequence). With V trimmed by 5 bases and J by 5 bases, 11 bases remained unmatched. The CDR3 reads CASSPTSGTGNNSPLHF. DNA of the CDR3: TGTGCCAGCAGTCCTACATCCGGGACAGGAAATAATTCACCCCTCCACTTT.

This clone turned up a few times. The CDR3 DNA follows: TGTGCCAGCAGTGGGGTGGGGACCCAGTACTTC. As protein: CASSGVGTQYF. The chain carries TRBV6-2 or TRBV6-3 and TRBJ2-5; D remains unclear. The CDR3 is 11 amino acids. V lost 5 bases and J 7 bases, leaving 8 bases between the germline ends. CDR1 and CDR2 (germline): MNHEY, SVGEGT.

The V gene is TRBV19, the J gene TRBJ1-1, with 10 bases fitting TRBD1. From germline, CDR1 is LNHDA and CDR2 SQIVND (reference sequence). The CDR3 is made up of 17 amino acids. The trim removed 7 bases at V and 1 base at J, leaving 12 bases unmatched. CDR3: CASTPRGQGVQNTEAFF. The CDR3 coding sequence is TGTGCCAGTACCCCAAGAGGACAGGGGGTACAGAACACTGAAGCTTTCTTT.

The CDR3 DNA follows: TGCGCCAGCAGCGTGGCAGCCACCGGGTACGAGCAGTACTTC. Its translation: CASSVAATGYEQYF. The rearrangement joins TRBV4-3 to TRBJ2-7; no definite D call. The V gene's germline CDR1 is LGHNA and CDR2 YSLEER. The CDR3 covers 14 residues. Between the trimmed V and J ends, which lost 5 bases and 4 bases, there was a span of 15 bases.

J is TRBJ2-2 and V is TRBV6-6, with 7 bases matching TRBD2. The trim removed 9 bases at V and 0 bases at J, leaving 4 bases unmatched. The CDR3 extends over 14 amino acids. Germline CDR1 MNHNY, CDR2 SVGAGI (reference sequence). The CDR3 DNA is TGTGCCAGTCTAGCGGAACCGAACACCGGGGAGCTGTTTTTT. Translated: CASLAEPNTGELFF.

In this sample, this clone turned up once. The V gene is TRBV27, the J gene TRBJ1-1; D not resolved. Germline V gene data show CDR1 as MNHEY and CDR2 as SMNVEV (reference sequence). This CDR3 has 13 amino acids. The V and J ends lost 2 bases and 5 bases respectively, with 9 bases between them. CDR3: CASSLGRLTEAFF. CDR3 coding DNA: TGTGCCAGCAGTTTAGGCAGGTTGACTGAAGCTTTCTTT.

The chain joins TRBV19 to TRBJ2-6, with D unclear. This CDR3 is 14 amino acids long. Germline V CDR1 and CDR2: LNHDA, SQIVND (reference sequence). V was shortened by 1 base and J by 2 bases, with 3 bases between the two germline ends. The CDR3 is CASSIGTGANVLTF. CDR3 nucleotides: TGTGCCAGTAGTATAGGGACTGGGGCCAACGTCCTGACTTTC.

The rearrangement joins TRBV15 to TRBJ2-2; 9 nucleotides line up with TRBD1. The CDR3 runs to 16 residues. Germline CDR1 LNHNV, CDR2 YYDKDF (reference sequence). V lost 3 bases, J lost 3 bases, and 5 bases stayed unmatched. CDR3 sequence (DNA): TGTGCCACCAGCAGTTCCGGGACAGGGCACACCGGGGAGCTGTTTTTT. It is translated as CATSSSGTGHTGELFF.

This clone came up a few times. The CDR3 sequence is CASSQDHGGSGRPQHF. The CDR3, as DNA: TGTGCCAGCAGCCAAGATCATGGGGGTTCAGGGCGACCCCAGCATTTT. This chain connects TRBV3-1 (or the pseudogene TRBV3-2) to TRBJ1-5; D is perhaps TRBD1 (5 bases). From germline, CDR1 is LGHDT and CDR2 YNNKEL (reference sequence). V lost 0 bases and J 10 bases, leaving 19 bases between the germline ends. The CDR3 totals 16 residues.

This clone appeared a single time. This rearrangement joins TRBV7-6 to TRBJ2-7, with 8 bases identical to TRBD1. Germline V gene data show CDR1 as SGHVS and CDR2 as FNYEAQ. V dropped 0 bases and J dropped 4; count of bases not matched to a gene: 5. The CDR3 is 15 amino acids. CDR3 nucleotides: TGTGCCAGCAGCTTAGCGCAGGGGGCTAGGTACGAGCAGTACTTC. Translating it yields CASSLAQGARYEQYF.

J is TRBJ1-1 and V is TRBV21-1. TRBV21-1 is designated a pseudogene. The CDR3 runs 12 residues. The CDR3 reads CATHPFNTEAFF. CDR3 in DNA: TGTGCCACCCACCCCTTTAACACTGAAGCTTTCTTT.

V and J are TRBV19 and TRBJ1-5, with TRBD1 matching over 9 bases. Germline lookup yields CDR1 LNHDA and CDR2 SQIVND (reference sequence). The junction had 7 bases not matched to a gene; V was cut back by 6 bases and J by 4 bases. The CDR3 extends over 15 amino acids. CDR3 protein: CASREQGAHNQPQHF. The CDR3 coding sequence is TGTGCCAGTAGGGAACAGGGGGCGCATAATCAGCCCCAGCATTTT.

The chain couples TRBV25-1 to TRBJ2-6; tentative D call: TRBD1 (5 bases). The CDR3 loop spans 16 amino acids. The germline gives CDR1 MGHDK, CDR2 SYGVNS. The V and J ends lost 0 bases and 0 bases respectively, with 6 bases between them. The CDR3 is CASSEYRGSGANVLTF. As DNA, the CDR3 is TGTGCCAGCAGTGAATATAGGGGCTCTGGGGCCAACGTCCTGACTTTC.

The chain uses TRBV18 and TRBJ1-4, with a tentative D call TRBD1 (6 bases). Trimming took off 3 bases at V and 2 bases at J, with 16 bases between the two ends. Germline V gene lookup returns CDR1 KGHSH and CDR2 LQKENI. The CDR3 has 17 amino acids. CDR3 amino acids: CASSPQQGPGTNEKLFF. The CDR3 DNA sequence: TGTGCCAGCTCACCGCAACAGGGCCCCGGGACTAATGAAAAACTGTTTTTT.